This section outlines one T cell receptor (beta chain) sequence together with its context. What it binds is unknown. The data are from a study of CD8+CD57+ T cells in acquired aplastic anemia. Study information: Mean DNA quantity obtained from sorted CD4+ and CD8+ cells was 2.5 to 4 ug. Points from the study as a whole: Patient and control CD8+ Simpson's diversity was not significantly different.

Whoever was chosen for sequencing had shown CD8+CD57+ cell expansion by flow cytometry. When blood sampling took place, the patients had received no therapy. Profiling that covered TCR beta VDJ and CDR3 relied on genomic DNA as its template. From the reads, TCRdb called clonotypes with MiXCR, one entry per CDR3 protein. The data show roughly 240,000 distinct CDR3 sequences, 40% to 50% seen once. The CDR3 spans 15 residues. Trimming removed 5 bases from V and 4 bases from J; junction bases left unmatched: 8. In germline, CDR1 is LNHDA, CDR2 SQIVND (reference sequence). This sequence joins TRBV19 and TRBJ1-2; 9 bases map to TRBD1. Sample: sorted CD4+, CD8+, or CD8+CD57+ T cells (not recorded which) from PBMCs. This TCR came from a human donor with aplastic anemia. The CDR3 protein is CASSPGQGRFYGYTF. The DNA of the CDR3 is TGTGCCAGTAGTCCGGGACAGGGACGTTTCTATGGCTACACCTTC. Variable domain in full (rest from reference TRBV19 and TRBJ1-2): DGGITQSPKYLFRKEGQNVTLSCEQNLNHDAMYWYRQDPGQGLRLIYYSQIVNDFQKGDIAEGYSVSREKKESFPLTVTSAQKNPTAFYLCASSPGQGRFYGYTFGSGTRLTVV.